This TCR beta chain was observed in a study of graft-versus-host responses after intestinal transplantation (dated by TCRdb to about 2021). Turning to the overall study: The transplants that recipients received were multivisceral, liver-intestinal, or isolated intestinal. Donor T cell macrochimerism was defined as a peak of at least 4% donor T cells among recipient peripheral blood mononuclear cells. After intestinal transplantation, graft-versus-host and host-versus-graft alloreactive T cell clones in the graft, circulation and bone marrow were tracked using bulk TCR-beta CDR3 sequencing. To identify alloreactive clones, pre-transplant mixed lymphocyte reaction products were sequenced and then compared with unstimulated pre-transplant donor and recipient T cells. Anti-thymocyte globulin induction was given to all recipients, followed by maintenance tacrolimus and steroids for 2 to 4 years. A cohort of under 30 intestinal transplant recipients, including one retransplant, was enrolled, and a few patients lacking pretransplant specimens were excluded. Rather than going through the commercial service, samples from a few later patients were sequenced in-house on an Illumina MiSeq and processed with MiXCR. Study-level results and caveats: GvH clones were detected in recipient bone marrow, and some of these GvH clones were observed earlier in ileal mucosa or blood, consistent with an intestinal mucosal origin. Conclusions were limited by the relatively low number and heterogeneity of intestinal transplant patients. Early after transplant, peak levels of circulating GvH clones were associated with declines in HvG clones. In patients with donor T cell macrochimerism, the allografts had high GvH to HvG T cell clonal ratios.

Library creation used the immunoSEQ multiplex PCR assay. For most patients, genomic DNA was isolated with the Qiagen DNeasy Blood and Tissue Kit and sent frozen to Adaptive Biotechnologies for TCR sequencing. For most patients, genomic DNA was subjected to high-throughput TCR-beta CDR3 sequencing by Adaptive Biotechnologies. Under the source paper's analysis protocol: Adaptive's ImmunoSEQ software supplied the TCR sequencing data for 15 to 20 patients, while MiXCR and VDJtools were used to process a few other patients. To correct CD4 versus CD8 sorting errors, sequences present in both subsets at a frequency ratio below 5:1 were removed. CDR3 nucleotide sequences shared by donor and recipient were removed because the origin of these sequences could not be assigned. At least 2-fold expansion over unstimulated cells and a minimum CFSE-low frequency of 0.002% (template counts) or 0.001% (read counts) were required for clones to be classified as alloreactive. Clones detected in sequenced pre-transplant spleen, lymph node, or MLR CFSE-low populations of the donor or recipient were defined as mappable. Cumulative frequency of alloreactive clones was calculated as a percentage of all sequences weighted by copy number. Not all clones reach the TCRdb copy of this immuneACCESS table, which keeps in-frame sequences only. Checked studies attribute under half of the gap to unresolved V genes and leave the rest unexplained. Clone size and V and J calls were adopted from that table, with D and trimming inferred from the DNA. The sample profile shows about 120,000 clones; approximately 92% of them were found once. The ten largest clones represent 0.09% to 0.15% of the sample.

Its CDR3 holds 15 amino acids, cysteine through phenylalanine. Only the CDR3 part of the read is kept: 45 bases, read in frame from the first base. The germline V gene (reference sequence) sets CDR1 to SGHAT and CDR2 to FQDESV. V sheds 6 bases and J sheds 1 base, leaving 12 bases between their ends. Per the publication, the time point label means: cells obtained before transplantation from donor or recipient. CD3+CD4+ and CD3+CD8+ populations were FACS-sorted from unstimulated pre-transplant donor and recipient cells taken from spleen or lymph nodes. Comments on this clone: This receptor's antigen is unknown. One base away there is no much larger clone; base qualities are not given.

The chain is made from TRBV11-1 and TRBJ2-2; TRBD2 might be the D gene, on 5 matching bases. The sequenced sample was unstimulated CD4+ T cells sorted from spleen or lymph node cells, obtained before intestinal transplant. This clonotype was sampled from a human donor who received an intestinal transplant. The DNA sequence follows: TGTGCCAGCAGACTCGGTGGAGGGAACACCGGGGAGCTGTTTTTT. This encodes CASRLGGGNTGELFF.